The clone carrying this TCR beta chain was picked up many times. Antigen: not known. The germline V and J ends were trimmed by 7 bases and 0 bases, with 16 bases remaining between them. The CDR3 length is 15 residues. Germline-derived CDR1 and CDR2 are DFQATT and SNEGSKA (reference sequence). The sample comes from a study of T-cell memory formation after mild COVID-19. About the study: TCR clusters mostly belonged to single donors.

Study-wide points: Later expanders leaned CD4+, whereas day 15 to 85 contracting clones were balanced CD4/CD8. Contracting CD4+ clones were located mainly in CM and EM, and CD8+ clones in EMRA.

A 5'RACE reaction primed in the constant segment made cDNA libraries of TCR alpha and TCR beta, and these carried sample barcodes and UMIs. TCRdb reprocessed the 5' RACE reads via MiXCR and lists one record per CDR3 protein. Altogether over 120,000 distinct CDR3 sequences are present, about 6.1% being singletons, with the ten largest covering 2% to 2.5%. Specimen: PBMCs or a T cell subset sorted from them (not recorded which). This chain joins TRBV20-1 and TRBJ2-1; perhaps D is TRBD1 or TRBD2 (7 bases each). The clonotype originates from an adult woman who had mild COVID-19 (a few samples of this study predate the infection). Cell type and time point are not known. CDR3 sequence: CSVVGGGSSYNEQFF. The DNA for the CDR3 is TGCAGTGTCGTAGGGGGCGGGAGCTCCTACAATGAGCAGTTCTTC.